The 10 T cell receptor beta chains below all came from one sample that was sequenced in a study of blood T cell repertoires in COVID-19. Some clones are missing from TCRdb's copy, which holds only in-frame ones; the method was immunoSEQ multiplex PCR. The sample records fewer than 200,000 clones, 76% being singletons. The sample comprised peripheral blood. The receptors were sampled from a woman aged 45-60 years with active or convalescent COVID-19.

This clone was recorded once. This chain uses TRBV5-1 with TRBJ1-1, with D possibly being TRBD1 (5 bases). Germline CDR1 reads SGHRS; CDR2 reads YFSETQ. The CDR3 sequence is 14 residues long. V was trimmed by 4 bases and J by 5 bases, leaving 15 bases between them. The CDR3 loop reads CASSTPGAGTEAFF. The CDR3 DNA sequence: TGCGCCAGCAGCACACCTGGGGCAGGTACTGAAGCTTTCTTT.

The V gene is TRBV2, the J gene TRBJ2-3, with TRBD2 as a possible D gene (5 bases). V was cut by 2 bases and J by 1 base, with 13 bases left in between. The germline V gene encodes CDR1 SNHLY and CDR2 FYNNEI. This CDR3 region has 16 residues. CDR3: CASSESVAAGTDTQYF. The CDR3 DNA reads as TGTGCCAGCAGTGAAAGCGTAGCAGCGGGCACAGATACGCAGTATTTT.

V is TRBV10-3 and J is TRBJ1-5; D remains unclear. This CDR3 spans 14 amino acids. The germline CDR1 and CDR2 sequences are ENHRY and SYGVKD. V gave up 0 bases and J gave up 5 bases, with 8 bases separating them. For the CDR3, the DNA is TGTGCCATCAGTGAGTCGATTGGAGATCAGCCCCAGCATTTT. Translating gives CAISESIGDQPQHF.

V usage is TRBV7-2 and J usage is TRBJ1-2; D may be TRBD1 (6 bases). The CDR3 is 13 residues long. Trimming stripped 5 bases from V and 4 bases from J, with 11 bases between. Germline CDR1 is SGHTA and CDR2 is FQGNSA. The CDR3 sequence: CASSLDRFYGYTF. Here the CDR3 DNA reads TGTGCCAGCAGCCTGGACAGATTCTATGGCTACACCTTC.

V is TRBV21-1 and J is TRBJ2-7; the table calls TRBD2, which could not be checked here. TRBV21-1 is a documented pseudogene. The CDR3 has 16 amino acids. CDR3 coding DNA: TGTGCCAGCAGCAAAGAATTAGAAACCCCGGGGTACGAGCAGTACTTC. Translation gives CASSKELETPGYEQYF.

This rearrangement joins TRBV5-4 to TRBJ2-5; TRBD2 aligns across 11 bases. Germline trimming cut 3 bases from V and 4 bases from J; bases unmatched to any gene: 11. The CDR3 runs to 17 residues. In germline, CDR1 is SGHNT, CDR2 YYREEE (reference sequence). CDR3 amino acids: CASSSLGVAGGRETQYF. CDR3 DNA: TGTGCCAGCAGCTCCCTCGGGGTAGCGGGGGGGCGAGAGACCCAGTACTTC.

The chain carries TRBV15 and TRBJ1-5; 8 bases are shared with TRBD1. Germline V gene data show CDR1 as LNHNV and CDR2 as YYDKDF (reference sequence). The CDR3 loop spans 14 amino acids. The V segment lost 3 bases and the J segment 6 bases; nucleotides outside the gene matches: 4. CDR3 sequence (DNA): TGTGCCACCAGCAGGGGGACAGGATCTCAGCCCCAGCATTTT. As protein: CATSRGTGSQPQHF.

The chain is built from TRBV7-9 and TRBJ2-5; 11 nucleotides line up with TRBD2. Germline V gene sequence: CDR1 SEHNR, CDR2 FQNEAQ (reference sequence). The V segment lost 5 bases and the J segment 4 bases; nucleotides outside the gene matches: 9. There are 16 residues in the CDR3. Here the CDR3 DNA reads TGTGCCAGCAGCGCACTAGCGGGAGTATCGCGAGAGACCCAGTACTTC. It encodes CASSALAGVSRETQYF.

The J gene is TRBJ1-4, the V gene TRBV28; TRBD1 matches 7 bases. This CDR3 region has 16 residues. The V gene end was trimmed by 1 base and the J gene end by 6 bases; junction bases not matched to a gene: 8. Germline CDR1 is MDHEN and CDR2 is SYDVKM. This CDR3 is CASSLYRGGGDEKLFF. The DNA for the CDR3 is TGTGCCAGCAGTTTATATCGAGGGGGCGGGGATGAAAAACTGTTTTTT.

The V and J genes are TRBV10-3 and TRBJ1-6, with D possibly matching TRBD1 (6 bases). V lost 4 bases, J lost 3 bases, and 10 bases lay in between. Germline-derived CDR1 and CDR2 are ENHRY and SYGVKD. This CDR3 is 15 amino acids long. DNA for the CDR3: TGTGCCATCAGTGGGGGGACAAACTATAATTCACCCCTCCACTTT. Protein sequence: CAISGGTNYNSPLHF.